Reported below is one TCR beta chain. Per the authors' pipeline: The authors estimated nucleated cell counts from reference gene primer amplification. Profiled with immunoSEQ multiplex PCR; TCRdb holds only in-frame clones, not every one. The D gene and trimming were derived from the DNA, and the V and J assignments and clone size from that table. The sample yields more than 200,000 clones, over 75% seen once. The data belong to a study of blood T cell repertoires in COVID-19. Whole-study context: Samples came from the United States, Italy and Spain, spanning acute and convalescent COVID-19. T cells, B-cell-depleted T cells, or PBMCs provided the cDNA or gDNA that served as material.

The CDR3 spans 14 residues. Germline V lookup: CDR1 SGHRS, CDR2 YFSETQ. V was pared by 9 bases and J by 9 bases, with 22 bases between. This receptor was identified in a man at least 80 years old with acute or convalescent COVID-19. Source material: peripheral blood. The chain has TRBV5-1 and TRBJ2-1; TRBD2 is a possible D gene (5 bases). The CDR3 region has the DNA TGCGCCACTTCTCGGGTTCCGGGGTTCGGTGAGCAGTTCTTC. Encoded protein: CATSRVPGFGEQFF.